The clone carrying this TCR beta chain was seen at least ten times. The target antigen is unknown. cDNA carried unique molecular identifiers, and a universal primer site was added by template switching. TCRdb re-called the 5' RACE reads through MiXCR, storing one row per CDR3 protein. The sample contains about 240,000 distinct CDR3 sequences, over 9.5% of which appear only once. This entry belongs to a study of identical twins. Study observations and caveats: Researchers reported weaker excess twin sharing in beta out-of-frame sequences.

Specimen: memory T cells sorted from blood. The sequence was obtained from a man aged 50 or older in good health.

The CDR3 here is CASSQQRGSTDTQYF. The DNA of the CDR3 is TGTGCCAGCAGCCAACAAAGGGGTAGCACAGATACGCAGTATTTT. The J gene is TRBJ2-3, the V gene TRBV16; TRBD1 might be the D (5 bases). The CDR3 totals 15 residues. The V end was cut by 2 bases, the J end by 0 bases, with 9 bases between. CDR1 KGHSY and CDR2 FQNENV come from the germline V gene. Combining the CDR3 with reference TRBV16 and TRBJ2-3 gives the whole variable domain GEEVAQTPKHLVRGEGQKAKLYCAPIKGHSYVFWYQQVLKNEFKFLISFQNENVFDETGMPKERFSAKCLPNSPCSLEIQATKLEDSAVYFCASSQQRGSTDTQYFGPGTRLTVL.